This T cell receptor (beta chain) was sequenced during a study of blood T cell repertoires in COVID-19. Study-level background: From the United States, Italy and Spain came samples of acute and convalescent COVID-19.

Participants had their cohort set by participant-reported clinical history. TCRdb keeps only in-frame clones here, not all; method: immunoSEQ multiplex PCR. The sample has 300,000 or so clones, approximately 83% seen once. This clonotype originated in a woman in her thirties or forties with acute COVID-19. The sequenced sample was PBMCs or T cells enriched from blood (not recorded which).

In DNA form, the CDR3 reads TGCGCCAGCAGCCAAGATTTTGGCAGCATTGGGACTACCACCTACGAGCAGTACTTC. This sequence encodes CASSQDFGSIGTTTYEQYF. The gene calls are TRBV4-1 and TRBJ2-7; 7 nucleotides line up with TRBD2. Trimming cost V 0 bases and J 2 bases; bases outside gene matches: 16. From germline, CDR1 is MGHRA and CDR2 YSYEKL. The CDR3 extends over 19 amino acids.